Listed below are T cell receptor beta chains from one sample, sequenced in a study of T cell repertoires in cytomegalovirus infection. TCRdb recomputed calls from the reads with MiXCR, one row per CDR3 protein. The sample yields roughly 570,000 distinct CDR3 sequences, 40% seen once. Antigen specificity for these receptors is unknown. The input for sequencing was cultured PBMCs, taken from culture after CMV antigen stimulation. These receptor sequences come from a human donor in good health (CMV status not recorded). Some clones in this sample may be carry-over from other donors' samples. Each CDR3 is given with its conserved first and last residue. D genes are given only for firm matches. Expanded clones get a size class; other rows say once, few or many, or leave the size out.

v_call	d_call	j_call	clone_size	cdr3_nt	cdr3_aa
TRBV7-2	TRBD1	TRBJ1-3	-	TGTGCCAGCAGCGCCCGGACAGGGGGCGACGGAAACACCATATATTTT	CASSARTGGDGNTIYF
TRBV7-2	-	TRBJ2-1	few	TGTGCCAGCAGCTTGGCCGGAGAGGGGATGCAGTTCTTC	CASSLAGEGMQFF
TRBV20-1	-	TRBJ2-2	-	TGCAGTGCTAGAGATCAGGGAGGCAGCCCCGTAGGGACCGGGGAGCTGTTTTTT	CSARDQGGSPVGTGELFF
TRBV7-4	-	TRBJ2-3	-	TGTGCCAGCAGCCTAGCAGTTAATACGCAGTATTTT	CASSLAVNTQYF
TRBV18	TRBD1	TRBJ2-1	-	TGTGCCAGCTCACCTGCCACAGGGGACTACAATGAGCAGTTCTTC	CASSPATGDYNEQFF
TRBV7-9	TRBD1	TRBJ1-2	-	TGTGCCAGCAGCTTGGGATTGACAGGGTACAGCTATGGCTACACCTTC	CASSLGLTGYSYGYTF
TRBV12-3/TRBV12-4	TRBD2	TRBJ2-3	-	TGTGCCAGCAGTTTACGAGGACTAGCGTCTGTGGATACGCAGTATTTT	CASSLRGLASVDTQYF
TRBV14	-	TRBJ1-1	-	TGTGCCAGCAGCCCTGCGTGGCTGCTGGGCACTGAAGCTTTCTTT	CASSPAWLLGTEAFF
TRBV29-1	-	TRBJ2-3	few	TGCAGCGTCCCCCCCCCTGGGGGGAACACAGATACGCAGTATTTT	CSVPPPGGNTDTQYF
TRBV5-1	-	TRBJ2-4	-	TGCGCCAGCAGCGAAGTGCCGTTAGCCAAAAACATTCAGTACTTC	CASSEVPLAKNIQYF
TRBV28	TRBD2	TRBJ2-1	-	TGTGCCAGCGCCGGGACTAGCCTCACTGAGCAGTTCTTC	CASAGTSLTEQFF
TRBV7-8	-	TRBJ1-5	few	TGTGCCAGCAGCTTCTGGACGGATCAGCCCCAGCATTTT	CASSFWTDQPQHF
TRBV6-1	TRBD2	TRBJ2-1	-	TGTGCCAGCACGGTGGTAGCGGGGGGGTACAATGAGCAGTTCTTC	CASTVVAGGYNEQFF
TRBV19	-	TRBJ2-7	-	TGTGCCAGTAGCTTCGAGGGGAACGAGCAGTACTTC	CASSFEGNEQYF
TRBV20-1	TRBD1	TRBJ2-7	-	TGCAGTGCGTACTGGGACAGGGCTTATCAGGAGCAGTACTTC	CSAYWDRAYQEQYF
TRBV19	-	TRBJ1-3	-	TGTGCCAGTACGGTAGCGGGATGGAACACCATATATTTT	CASTVAGWNTIYF
TRBV5-1	TRBD1	TRBJ1-6	few	TGCGCCAGCAGCTCCAGCCTCAGGGGGTATAATTCACCCCTCCACTTT	CASSSSLRGYNSPLHF
TRBV7-6	-	TRBJ2-7	few	TGTGCCAGCAGCTTAGGACTCGATGTATACGAGCAGTACTTC	CASSLGLDVYEQYF
TRBV2	TRBD1	TRBJ1-6	-	TGTGCCACCGCGTTAGGACAGGGGGGTTACTCACCCCTCCACTTT	CATALGQGGYSPLHF
TRBV7-2	TRBD2	TRBJ2-3	few	TGTGCCAGCACCTCCCCACTAGCGGGGGCAGATACGCAGTATTTT	CASTSPLAGADTQYF
TRBV29-1	-	TRBJ2-3	-	TGCAGCGTGGTATCGGGCGGGAGCACAGATACGCAGTATTTT	CSVVSGGSTDTQYF
TRBV19	-	TRBJ1-6	-	TGTGCCAGTAACGGCGGGGGGGACCACGATTCACCCCTCCACTTT	CASNGGGDHDSPLHF
TRBV7-2	-	TRBJ1-1	-	TGTGCCAGCACCTGGCAGGGAGCGGGCACTGAAGCTTTCTTT	CASTWQGAGTEAFF
TRBV9	-	TRBJ1-1	once	TGTGCCAGCAGCGTAGAGCCGATACGCACTGAAGCTTTCTTT	CASSVEPIRTEAFF
TRBV12-3/TRBV12-4	-	TRBJ2-3	-	TGTGCCAGCACCCTTTCCTCCTCAGATACGCAGTATTTT	CASTLSSSDTQYF
TRBV19	-	TRBJ1-5	few	TGTGCCAGTAGTATATTGGGGAAGCCCCAGCATTTT	CASSILGKPQHF
TRBV20-1	-	TRBJ1-2	-	TGCAGTGCTTGGACGGACGTCTATGGCTACACCTTC	CSAWTDVYGYTF
TRBV7-2	-	TRBJ1-5	many	TGTGCCAGCAGCTCTACCGTTAACAATCAGCCCCAGCATTTT	CASSSTVNNQPQHF
TRBV5-6	TRBD2	TRBJ2-3	-	TGTGCCAGCAGCTTGCGGAGCGGGACCACCACAGATACGCAGTATTTT	CASSLRSGTTTDTQYF
TRBV19	-	TRBJ2-5	-	TGTGCCAGTAGTATTTATGGATTAGTAGGGCCGGCGGAGACCCAGTACTTC	CASSIYGLVGPAETQYF
TRBV12-3/TRBV12-4	-	TRBJ2-1	few	TGTGCCAGCACCATCGTGGGGGAAGGGGTGGATGAGCAGTTCTTC	CASTIVGEGVDEQFF
TRBV10-3	-	TRBJ2-3	-	TGTGCCATCAGTGGCGCTGGGGTAGCAGATACGCAGTATTTT	CAISGAGVADTQYF
TRBV6-8	-	TRBJ1-5	-	TGTGCCAGCAGTCCTCGTGGGGGGCGGCAGCCCCAGCATTTT	CASSPRGGRQPQHF
TRBV7-6	TRBD1	TRBJ2-1	few	TGTGCCAGCAGCCCGTGGTCGGGGACAGGGGGCAGGATTTTAGACAATGAGCAGTTCTTC	CASSPWSGTGGRILDNEQFF
TRBV2	-	TRBJ2-7	-	TGTGCCAGCAGTCCCGCGGGTCCGTACGAGCAGTACTTC	CASSPAGPYEQYF
TRBV4-1	TRBD1	TRBJ1-6	-	TGCGCCAGCAGCCTTTTGGACAGGGAATCACCCCTCCACTTT	CASSLLDRESPLHF
TRBV11-2	-	TRBJ1-4	-	TGTGCCAGCAGCTTAGGAGCCCCGGGAAAACTGTTTTTT	CASSLGAPGKLFF
TRBV7-2	-	TRBJ2-2	many	TGTGCCAGCAGCTTACTAGCTTCGGGTATTAACACCGGGGAGCTGTTTTTT	CASSLLASGINTGELFF
TRBV5-1	TRBD2	TRBJ2-1	-	TGCGCCAGCTACTCTAGCGGGGAGCGGGGTGAGCAGTTCTTC	CASYSSGERGEQFF
TRBV12-3/TRBV12-4	TRBD1	TRBJ1-1	-	TGTGCCAGCAGACCAGGGGGTAGGAACACTGAAGCTTTCTTT	CASRPGGRNTEAFF
TRBV6-1	-	TRBJ1-5	-	TGTGCCAGCAGTGAAGACTACAGGGAGGATCAGCCCCAGCATTTT	CASSEDYREDQPQHF
TRBV6-2/TRBV6-3	-	TRBJ2-1	-	TGTGCCAGCAGTCTACGAAGTCTGACACCACCTGGCAATGAGCAGTTCTTC	CASSLRSLTPPGNEQFF
TRBV6-5	-	TRBJ2-7	-	TGTGCCAGCAGTTTACTCGGTGGGCGGAATATCGATTACTACGAGCAGTACTTC	CASSLLGGRNIDYYEQYF
TRBV7-9	TRBD1	TRBJ2-7	-	TGTGCCAGCAGCCGCCACGGGACAGGGGGATACGAGCAGTACTTC	CASSRHGTGGYEQYF
TRBV7-6	-	TRBJ1-6	few	TGTGCCAGCAGCTTAGCGGCCAGGTATTCACCCCTCCACTTT	CASSLAARYSPLHF
TRBV18	-	TRBJ2-2	few	TGTGCCAGCTCACCGCCAGGTTCGAACCCTAAGGGCACCGGGGAGCTGTTTTTT	CASSPPGSNPKGTGELFF
TRBV12-5	-	TRBJ1-2	-	TGTGCTAGTGGTTTGGCTTGGGTTTCCCGGACTGACGGATATGGCTACACCTTC	CASGLAWVSRTDGYGYTF
TRBV2	-	TRBJ2-5	-	TGTGCCAGCACCCCAGAAAGCGAGACCCAGTACTTC	CASTPESETQYF
TRBV12-3/TRBV12-4	-	TRBJ2-3	-	TGTGCCAGCAGCATAACTAGCTCGGATACGCAGTATTTT	CASSITSSDTQYF
TRBV6-5	-	TRBJ2-3	-	TGTGCCAGCAGAGACCCCGCGGATACGCAGTATTTT	CASRDPADTQYF
TRBV27	TRBD2	TRBJ2-7	-	TGTGCCAGCAGTTTGAGGGGACTAGCGGGAGGGGGGATCCGGTACGAGCAGTACTTC	CASSLRGLAGGGIRYEQYF
TRBV7-2	-	TRBJ1-1	few	TGTGCCAGCAGGTTTAATAGGGTCACTGAAGCTTTCTTT	CASRFNRVTEAFF
TRBV7-2	TRBD1	TRBJ2-3	-	TGTGCCAGCAGCGGACAGGGAGGAGATACGCAGTATTTT	CASSGQGGDTQYF
TRBV12-5	-	TRBJ1-1	few	TGTGCTAGTGGTTTGGTCGACACTGAAGCTTTCTTT	CASGLVDTEAFF